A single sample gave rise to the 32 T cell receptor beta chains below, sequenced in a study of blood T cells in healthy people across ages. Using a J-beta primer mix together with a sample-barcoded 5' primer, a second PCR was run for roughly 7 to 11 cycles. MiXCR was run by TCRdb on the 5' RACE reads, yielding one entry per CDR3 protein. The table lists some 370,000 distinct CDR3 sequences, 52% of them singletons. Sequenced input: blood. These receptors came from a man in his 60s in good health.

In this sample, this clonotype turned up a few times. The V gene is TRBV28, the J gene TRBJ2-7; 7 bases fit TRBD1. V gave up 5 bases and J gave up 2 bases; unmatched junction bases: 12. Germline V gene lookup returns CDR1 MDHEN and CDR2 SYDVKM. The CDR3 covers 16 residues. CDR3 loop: CASSGTKQGMPYEQYF. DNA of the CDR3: TGTGCCAGCAGTGGGACAAAACAGGGGATGCCCTACGAGCAGTACTTC.

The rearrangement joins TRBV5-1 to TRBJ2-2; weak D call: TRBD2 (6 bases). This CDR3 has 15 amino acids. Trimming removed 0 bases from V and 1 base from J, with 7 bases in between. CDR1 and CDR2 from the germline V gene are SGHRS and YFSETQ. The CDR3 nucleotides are TGCGCCAGCAGCTTGGACGGGAGGAACACCGGGGAGCTGTTTTTT. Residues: CASSLDGRNTGELFF.

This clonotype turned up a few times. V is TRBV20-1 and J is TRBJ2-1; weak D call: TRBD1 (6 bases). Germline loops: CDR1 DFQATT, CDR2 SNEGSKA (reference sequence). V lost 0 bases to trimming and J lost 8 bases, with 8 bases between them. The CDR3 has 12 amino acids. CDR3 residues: CSARDQGHEQFF. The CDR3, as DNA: TGCAGTGCTAGAGATCAGGGGCATGAGCAGTTCTTC.

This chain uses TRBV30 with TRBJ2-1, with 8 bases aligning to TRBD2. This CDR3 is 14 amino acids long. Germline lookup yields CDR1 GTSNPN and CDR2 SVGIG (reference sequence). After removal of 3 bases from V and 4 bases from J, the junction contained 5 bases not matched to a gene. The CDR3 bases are TGTGCCTGGAGCCCGGGACTAGGGTACAATGAGCAGTTCTTC. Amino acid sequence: CAWSPGLGYNEQFF.

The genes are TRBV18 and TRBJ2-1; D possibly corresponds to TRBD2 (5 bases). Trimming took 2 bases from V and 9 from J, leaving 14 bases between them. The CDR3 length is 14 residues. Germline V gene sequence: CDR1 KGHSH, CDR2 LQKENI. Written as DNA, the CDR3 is TGTGCCAGCTCACCAGATGTAGGGAGAGGTGAGCAGTTCTTC. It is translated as CASSPDVGRGEQFF.

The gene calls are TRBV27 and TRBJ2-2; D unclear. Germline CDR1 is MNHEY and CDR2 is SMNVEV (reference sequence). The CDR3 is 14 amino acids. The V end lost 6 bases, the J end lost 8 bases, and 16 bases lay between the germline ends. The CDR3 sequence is CASSKIQFRGELFF. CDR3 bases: TGTGCCAGCAGCAAAATACAATTCCGTGGGGAGCTGTTTTTT.

The CDR3 protein is CASKEGFAYEQYF. DNA of the CDR3: TGTGCCAGCAAGGAGGGGTTCGCCTACGAGCAGTACTTC. The chain links TRBV11-2 to TRBJ2-7; D may be TRBD2 (6 bases). Trimming took 7 bases from V and 2 from J, leaving 12 bases between them. The CDR3 spans 13 residues. CDR1 is SGHAT and CDR2 is FQNNGV in the germline V gene.

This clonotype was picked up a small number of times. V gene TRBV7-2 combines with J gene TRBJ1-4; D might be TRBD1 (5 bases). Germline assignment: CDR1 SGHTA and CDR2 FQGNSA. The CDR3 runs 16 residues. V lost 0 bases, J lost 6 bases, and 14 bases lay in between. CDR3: CASSLAGRGLYEKLFF. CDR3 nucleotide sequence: TGTGCCAGCAGCTTAGCAGGGCGGGGGTTATATGAAAAACTGTTTTTT.

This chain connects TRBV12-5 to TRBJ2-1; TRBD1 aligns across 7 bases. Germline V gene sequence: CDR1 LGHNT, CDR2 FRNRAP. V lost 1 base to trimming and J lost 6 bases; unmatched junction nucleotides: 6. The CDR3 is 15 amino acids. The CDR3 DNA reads TGTGCTAGTGGTTTGGGATCGACAGGGCTCAATGAGCAGTTCTTC. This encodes CASGLGSTGLNEQFF.

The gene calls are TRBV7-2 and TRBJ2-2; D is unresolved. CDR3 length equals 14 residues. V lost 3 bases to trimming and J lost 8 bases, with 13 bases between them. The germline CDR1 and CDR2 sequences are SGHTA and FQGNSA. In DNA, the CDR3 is TGTGCCAGCAGCTTTGGTGCGGCCTCGGGGGAGCTGTTTTTT. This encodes CASSFGAASGELFF.

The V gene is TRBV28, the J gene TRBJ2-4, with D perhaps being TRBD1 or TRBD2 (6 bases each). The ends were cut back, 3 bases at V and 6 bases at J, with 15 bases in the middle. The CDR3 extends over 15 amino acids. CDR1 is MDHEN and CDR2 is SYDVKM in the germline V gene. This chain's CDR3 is CASSFRRGQGNIQYF. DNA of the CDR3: TGTGCCAGCAGTTTTCGTCGGGGGCAGGGAAACATTCAGTACTTC.

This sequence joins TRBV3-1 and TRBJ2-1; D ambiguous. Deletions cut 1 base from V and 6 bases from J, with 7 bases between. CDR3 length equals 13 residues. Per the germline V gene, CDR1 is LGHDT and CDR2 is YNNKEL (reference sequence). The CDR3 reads CASSQGMANEQFF. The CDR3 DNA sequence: TGTGCCAGCAGCCAAGGTATGGCCAATGAGCAGTTCTTC.

Written as DNA, the CDR3 is TGTGCCAGCAGCCAAGATATAGGCCTAGCGGTCACAGATACGCAGTATTTT. It codes for CASSQDIGLAVTDTQYF. The chain uses TRBV4-2 and TRBJ2-3; 7 positions agree with TRBD2. Germline CDR1 and CDR2: LGHNA and YNFKEQ. Unmatched junction bases numbered 8, after V lost 0 bases and J lost 2 bases. This CDR3 is 17 amino acids long.

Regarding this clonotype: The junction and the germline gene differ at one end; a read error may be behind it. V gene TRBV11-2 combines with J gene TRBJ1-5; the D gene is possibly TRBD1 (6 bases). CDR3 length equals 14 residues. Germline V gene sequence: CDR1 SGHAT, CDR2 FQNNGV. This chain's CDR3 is CASSLTSFGQPRHF. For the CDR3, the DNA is TGTGCCAGCAGCCTGACATCGTTCGGACAGCCCCGGCATTTT.

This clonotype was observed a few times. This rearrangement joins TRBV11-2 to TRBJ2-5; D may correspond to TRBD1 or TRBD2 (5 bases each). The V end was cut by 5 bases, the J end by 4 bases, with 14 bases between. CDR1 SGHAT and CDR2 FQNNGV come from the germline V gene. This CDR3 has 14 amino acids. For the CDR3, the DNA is TGTGCCAGCAGCACGGGACCGGTCGGAGAGACCCAGTACTTC. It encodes CASSTGPVGETQYF.

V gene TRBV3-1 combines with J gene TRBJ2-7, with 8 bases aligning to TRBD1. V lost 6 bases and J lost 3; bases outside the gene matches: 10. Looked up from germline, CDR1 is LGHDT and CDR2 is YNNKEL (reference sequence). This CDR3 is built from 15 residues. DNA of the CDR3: TGTGCCAGCAGTCAACCGACAGGGGTGGGCTACGAGCAGTACTTC. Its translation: CASSQPTGVGYEQYF.

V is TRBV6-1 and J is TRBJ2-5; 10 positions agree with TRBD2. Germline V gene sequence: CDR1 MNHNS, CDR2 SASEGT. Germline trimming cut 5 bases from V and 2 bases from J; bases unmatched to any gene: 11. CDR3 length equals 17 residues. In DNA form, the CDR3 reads TGTGCCAGCAGTAGAAGCGGGAGGGCCCTCCCTCAAGAGACCCAGTACTTC. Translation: CASSRSGRALPQETQYF.

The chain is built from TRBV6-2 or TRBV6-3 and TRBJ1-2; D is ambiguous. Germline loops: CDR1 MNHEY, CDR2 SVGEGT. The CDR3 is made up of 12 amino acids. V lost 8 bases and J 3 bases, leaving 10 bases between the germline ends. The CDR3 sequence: CASGRTDYGYTF. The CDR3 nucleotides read TGTGCCAGCGGCCGGACGGACTATGGCTACACCTTC.

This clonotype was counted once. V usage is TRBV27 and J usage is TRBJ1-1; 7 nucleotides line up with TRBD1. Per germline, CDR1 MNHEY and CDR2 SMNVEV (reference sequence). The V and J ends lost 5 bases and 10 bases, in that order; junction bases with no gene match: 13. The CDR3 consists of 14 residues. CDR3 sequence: CASSPSGQAWRAFF. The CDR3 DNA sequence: TGTGCCAGCAGTCCGTCTGGACAGGCATGGAGAGCTTTCTTT.

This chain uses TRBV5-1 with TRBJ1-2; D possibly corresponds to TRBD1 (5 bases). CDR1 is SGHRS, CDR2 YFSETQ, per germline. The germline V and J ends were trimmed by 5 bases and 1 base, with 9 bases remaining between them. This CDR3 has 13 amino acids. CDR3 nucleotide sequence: TGCGCCAGCAGGCCCGACAGTAACTATGGCTACACCTTC. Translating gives CASRPDSNYGYTF.

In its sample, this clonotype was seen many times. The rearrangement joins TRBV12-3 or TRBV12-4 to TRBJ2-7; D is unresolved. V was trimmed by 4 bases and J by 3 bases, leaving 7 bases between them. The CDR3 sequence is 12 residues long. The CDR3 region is CASSWQYYEQYF. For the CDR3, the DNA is TGTGCCAGCAGTTGGCAATACTACGAGCAGTACTTC.

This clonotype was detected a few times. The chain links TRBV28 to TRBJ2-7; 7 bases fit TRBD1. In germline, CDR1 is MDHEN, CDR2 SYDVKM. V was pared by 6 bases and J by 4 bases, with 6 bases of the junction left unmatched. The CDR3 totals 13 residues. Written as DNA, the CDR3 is TGTGCCAGCAGCCAACAGGGGTGGTACGAGCAGTACTTC. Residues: CASSQQGWYEQYF. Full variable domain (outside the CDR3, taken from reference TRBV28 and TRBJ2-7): DVKVTQSSRYLVKRTGEKVFLECVQDMDHENMFWYRQDPGLGLRLIYFSYDVKMKEKGDIPEGYSVSREKKERFSLILESASTNQTSMYLCASSQQGWYEQYFGPGTRLTVT.

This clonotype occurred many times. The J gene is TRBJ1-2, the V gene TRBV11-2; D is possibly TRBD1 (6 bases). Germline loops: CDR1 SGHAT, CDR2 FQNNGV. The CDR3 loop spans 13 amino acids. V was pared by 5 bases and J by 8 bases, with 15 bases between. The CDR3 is CASSRNQGTGYTF. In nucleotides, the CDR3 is TGTGCCAGCAGCCGTAACCAGGGGACGGGCTACACCTTC.

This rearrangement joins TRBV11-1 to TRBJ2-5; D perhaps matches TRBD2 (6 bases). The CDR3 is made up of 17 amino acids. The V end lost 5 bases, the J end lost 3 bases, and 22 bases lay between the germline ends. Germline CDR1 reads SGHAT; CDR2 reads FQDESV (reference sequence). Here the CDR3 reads CASSPTRGLGAEETQYF. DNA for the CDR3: TGTGCCAGCAGCCCTACTCGGGGACTTGGGGCGGAAGAGACCCAGTACTTC.

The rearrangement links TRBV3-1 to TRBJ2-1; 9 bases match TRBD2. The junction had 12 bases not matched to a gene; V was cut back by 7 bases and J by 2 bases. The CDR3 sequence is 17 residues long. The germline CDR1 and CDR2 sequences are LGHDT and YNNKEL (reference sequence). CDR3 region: CASTQRASGIPYNEQFF. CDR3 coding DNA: TGTGCCAGCACCCAGAGGGCTAGCGGGATACCCTACAATGAGCAGTTCTTC.

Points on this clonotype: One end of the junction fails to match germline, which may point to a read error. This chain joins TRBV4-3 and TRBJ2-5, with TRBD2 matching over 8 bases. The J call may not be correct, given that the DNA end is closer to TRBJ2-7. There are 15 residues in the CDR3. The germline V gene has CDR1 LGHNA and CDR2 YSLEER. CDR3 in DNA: TGCCCCAGCAGCCAAGTTCCGGGGGGGGACTACGAGCAGTACTTC. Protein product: CPSSQVPGGDYEQYF.

The CDR3 sequence is CASSQRASGDNEQYF. The CDR3 DNA reads TGCGCCAGCAGCCAAAGGGCTAGCGGGGACAATGAGCAGTACTTC. The chain is built from TRBV4-1 and TRBJ2-5, with TRBD2 matching over 9 bases. Trimming cost V 2 bases and J 11 bases; bases outside gene matches: 12. Looked up from germline, CDR1 is MGHRA and CDR2 is YSYEKL. The CDR3 has 15 amino acids.

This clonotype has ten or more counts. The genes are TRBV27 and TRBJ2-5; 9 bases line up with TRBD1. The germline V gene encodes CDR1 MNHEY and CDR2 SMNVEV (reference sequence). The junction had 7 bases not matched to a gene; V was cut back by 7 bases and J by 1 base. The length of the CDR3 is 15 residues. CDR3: CASTKQGAAQETQYF. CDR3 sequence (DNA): TGTGCCAGCACCAAACAGGGGGCCGCCCAAGAGACCCAGTACTTC.

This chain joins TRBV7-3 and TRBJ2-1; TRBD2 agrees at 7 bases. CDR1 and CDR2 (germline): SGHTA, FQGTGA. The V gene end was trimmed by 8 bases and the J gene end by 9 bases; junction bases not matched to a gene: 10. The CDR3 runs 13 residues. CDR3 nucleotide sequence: TGTGCCAGCGGCGGGAGCCTCATGGGTGAGCAGTTCTTC. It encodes CASGGSLMGEQFF. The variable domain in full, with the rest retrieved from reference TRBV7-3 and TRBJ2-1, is GAGVSQTPSNKVTEKGKYVELRCDPISGHTALYWYRQSLGQGPEFLIYFQGTGAADDSGLPNDRFFAVRPEGSVSTLKIQRTERGDSAVYLCASGGSLMGEQFFGPGTRLTVL.

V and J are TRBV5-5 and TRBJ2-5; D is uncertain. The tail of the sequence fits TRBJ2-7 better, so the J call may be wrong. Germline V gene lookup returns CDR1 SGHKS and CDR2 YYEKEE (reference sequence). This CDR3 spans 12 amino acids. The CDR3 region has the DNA TGTGCCTCCTCAATTCCCATGGACGAGCAGTACTTC. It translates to CASSIPMDEQYF.

CDR3 region: CATRTSGGNADTQYF. CDR3 bases: TGTGCCACCCGGACTAGCGGGGGGAACGCAGATACGCAGTATTTT. The chain links TRBV6-5 to TRBJ2-3, with TRBD2 identical over 14 bases. The V gene end was trimmed by 10 bases and the J gene end by 4 bases; junction bases not matched to a gene: 7. CDR1 is MNHEY, CDR2 SVGAGI, per germline. The CDR3 totals 15 residues.

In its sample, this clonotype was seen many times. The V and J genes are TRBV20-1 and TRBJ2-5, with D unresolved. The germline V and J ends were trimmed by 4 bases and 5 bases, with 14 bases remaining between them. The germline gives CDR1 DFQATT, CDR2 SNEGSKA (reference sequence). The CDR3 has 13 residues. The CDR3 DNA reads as TGCAGTGCTAAATTGGACCCTCTGGAGACCCAGTACTTC. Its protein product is CSAKLDPLETQYF.